This passage covers 20 T cell receptor beta chains from one sample sequenced in a study of CD8 T cells in Susac syndrome. After extraction with the RNeasy kit, about 0.45 to 1 ug of the RNA was reverse transcribed using random hexamers. Via MiXCR, TCRdb re-called the immunoSEQ multiplex PCR reads, giving one row per CDR3 protein. The table lists under 85,000 distinct CDR3 sequences, roughly 94% of them singletons, with about 0.6% in the top ten. The sequenced material came from CD8+ T cells from PBMCs. These receptors all come from a human donor with multiple sclerosis.

The chain combines TRBV27 with TRBJ2-3; the match to TRBD1 covers 10 bases. The ends lost 5 bases at V and 3 bases at J; junction bases unmatched: 8. The CDR3 extends over 16 amino acids. Germline-derived CDR1 and CDR2 are MNHEY and SMNVEV (reference sequence). CDR3 sequence (DNA): TGTGCCAGCAGTCTTGGACAGGGGGGAAGTACAGATACGCAGTATTTT. This codes for CASSLGQGGSTDTQYF.

This chain uses TRBV20-1 with TRBJ1-2, with D uncertain. The V and J ends lost 5 bases and 6 bases respectively, with 4 bases between them. There are 9 residues in the CDR3. Germline V gene sequence: CDR1 DFQATT, CDR2 SNEGSKA (reference sequence). CDR3 in amino acids: CSAPDGYTF. The DNA for the CDR3 is TGCAGTGCTCCCGATGGCTACACCTTC.

The chain combines TRBV7-8 with TRBJ2-3; D assignment may be TRBD1 or TRBD2 (6 bases each). There are 12 residues in the CDR3. The V gene's germline CDR1 is SGHVS and CDR2 FQNEAQ. With 9 bases removed from V and 5 bases from J, the gap between germline ends came to 12 bases. In nucleotides, the CDR3 is TGTGCCAGTGATGGGGGGCAAGATACGCAGTATTTT. It specifies CASDGGQDTQYF.

The chain joins TRBV3-1 to TRBJ2-3, with D unclear. The CDR3 loop spans 15 amino acids. The V end was cut by 4 bases, the J end by 0 bases, with 11 bases between. CDR1 is LGHDT, CDR2 YNNKEL, per germline (reference sequence). DNA for the CDR3: TGTGCCAGCAGCCCCCGCACAACTAGCACAGATACGCAGTATTTT. Its translation is CASSPRTTSTDTQYF.

V and J are TRBV20-1 and TRBJ2-1, with 8 bases that match TRBD2. From germline, CDR1 is DFQATT and CDR2 SNEGSKA (reference sequence). This CDR3 comprises 15 residues. Trimming cost V 4 bases and J 8 bases; bases outside gene matches: 13. The CDR3 spells CSATPISGKKDEQFF. CDR3 bases: TGCAGTGCTACGCCGATTAGCGGGAAGAAGGATGAGCAGTTCTTC.

This chain joins TRBV4-1 and TRBJ2-3, with TRBD1 identical over 9 bases. The CDR3 consists of 14 residues. The V segment lost 6 bases and the J segment 3 bases; nucleotides outside the gene matches: 4. Germline V lookup: CDR1 MGHRA, CDR2 YSYEKL. In DNA, the CDR3 is TGCGCCAGCAGTCAACAGGGGGCAACAGATACGCAGTATTTT. It is translated as CASSQQGATDTQYF.

The count of this clonotype is one. This rearrangement joins TRBV4-1 to TRBJ2-7; the D gene is possibly TRBD1 (5 bases). V was clipped by 0 bases and J by 0 bases, with 15 bases between them. From germline, CDR1 is MGHRA and CDR2 YSYEKL. This CDR3 contains 17 residues. CDR3 nucleotides: TGCGCCAGCAGCCAAGATCCAGGGAAGGCGTCCTCCTACGAGCAGTACTTC. It translates to CASSQDPGKASSYEQYF.

V usage is TRBV5-1 and J usage is TRBJ2-1; D uncertain. Germline V gene data show CDR1 as SGHRS and CDR2 as YFSETQ. The CDR3 sequence is 12 residues long. Trimming removed 4 bases from V and 5 bases from J, with 7 bases in between. This chain's CDR3 is CASSQVDNEQFF. The DNA of the CDR3 is TGCGCCAGCAGCCAGGTCGACAATGAGCAGTTCTTC.

CDR3 in amino acids: CASSHPLAYEQYF. In nucleotides, the CDR3 is TGCGCCAGCAGCCACCCACTAGCCTACGAGCAGTACTTC. The rearrangement uses TRBV4-1 and TRBJ2-7, with D possibly TRBD2 on 5 matching bases. Trimming stripped 3 bases from V and 2 bases from J, with 8 bases between. This CDR3 is 13 amino acids long. The germline V gene has CDR1 MGHRA and CDR2 YSYEKL.

Here the CDR3 reads CASSYGGQVTEAFF. CDR3 nucleotide sequence: TGTGCCAGCAGTTACGGGGGGCAGGTCACTGAAGCTTTCTTT. The chain uses TRBV6-2 or TRBV6-3 and TRBJ1-1; a weak D match, TRBD1 (6 bases). The CDR3 is 14 residues long. In germline, CDR1 is MNHEY, CDR2 SVGEGT. V lost 2 bases and J 4 bases, leaving 11 bases between the germline ends.

The chain is built from TRBV9 and TRBJ2-5, with a tentative D call TRBD1 (6 bases). CDR3 length: 13 residues. Trimming took off 0 bases at V and 4 bases at J, with 7 bases between the two ends. The germline CDR1 and CDR2 sequences are SGDLS and YYNGEE. CDR3 in amino acids: CASSVVGAETQYF. CDR3 DNA: TGTGCCAGCAGCGTAGTGGGGGCAGAGACCCAGTACTTC.

V and J are TRBV2 and TRBJ2-1; 8 nucleotides align to TRBD2. V was clipped by 6 bases and J by 6 bases; unmatched bases: 10. Germline CDR1 SNHLY, CDR2 FYNNEI. This CDR3 region has 15 residues. The CDR3 protein is CASRTLAGPLNEQFF. The CDR3 bases are TGTGCCAGCAGGACCCTAGCGGGTCCTCTCAATGAGCAGTTCTTC.

The table lists this clonotype with a count of one. The genes are TRBV25-1 and TRBJ1-1; no firm D call. The V gene's germline CDR1 is MGHDK and CDR2 SYGVNS. V lost 8 bases and J 1 base, leaving 11 bases between the germline ends. The CDR3 contains 13 residues. The CDR3 region is CASGPTENTEAFF. CDR3 sequence (DNA): TGTGCCAGCGGGCCGACGGAGAACACTGAAGCTTTCTTT.

The chain combines TRBV28 with TRBJ2-6; D remains ambiguous. Germline CDR1 MDHEN, CDR2 SYDVKM. The V end lost 2 bases, the J end lost 2 bases, and 7 bases lay between the germline ends. The CDR3 totals 15 residues. The CDR3 DNA sequence: TGTGCCAGCAGTTTAGATGGGGCTGGGGCCAACGTCCTGACTTTC. Protein sequence: CASSLDGAGANVLTF.

The chain couples TRBV27 to TRBJ1-1; TRBD1 aligns across 9 bases. The CDR3 is 15 amino acids. V lost 4 bases and J lost 3; bases outside the gene matches: 6. Germline CDR1 is MNHEY and CDR2 is SMNVEV (reference sequence). CDR3 coding DNA: TGTGCCAGCAGTTCATGGACAGGGGAGGACACTGAAGCTTTCTTT. Translated, it gives CASSSWTGEDTEAFF.

The chain carries TRBV7-2 and TRBJ1-2; no firm D call. V was pared by 5 bases and J by 5 bases, with 12 bases between. The CDR3 sequence is 13 residues long. Germline V gives CDR1 SGHTA, CDR2 FQGNSA. The DNA of the CDR3 is TGTGCCAGCAGCCCGTACGAGAGGTATGGCTACACCTTC. This translates into CASSPYERYGYTF.

The gene calls are TRBV7-3 and TRBJ2-3; TRBD2 agrees at 7 bases. V lost 5 bases and J lost 3; bases outside the gene matches: 14. This CDR3 is built from 17 residues. Germline V gene lookup returns CDR1 SGHTA and CDR2 FQGTGA. CDR3 loop: CASSLSTSVSGTDTQYF. DNA of the CDR3: TGTGCCAGCAGCCTATCAACTAGCGTCAGCGGGACAGATACGCAGTATTTT.

This rearrangement joins TRBV5-4 to TRBJ2-4; D is ambiguous. The CDR3 runs 12 residues. V dropped 4 bases and J dropped 0 bases, with 2 bases sitting between them. Germline CDR1 is SGHNT and CDR2 is YYREEE (reference sequence). The CDR3 region is CASSEAKNIQYF. CDR3 DNA sequence: TGTGCCAGCAGCGAAGCCAAAAACATTCAGTACTTC. The full variable domain, rest sourced from reference TRBV5-4 and TRBJ2-4, is ETGVTQSPTHLIKTRGQQVTLRCSSQSGHNTVSWYQQALGQGPQFIFQYYREEENGRGNFPPRFSGLQFPNYSSELNVNALELDDSALYLCASSEAKNIQYFGAGTRLSVL.

The V call is TRBV28, the J call TRBJ1-2; possibly TRBD1 for D (6 bases). Trimming cost V 1 base and J 4 bases, with 13 bases left between them. Germline CDR1 and CDR2: MDHEN and SYDVKM. This CDR3 is 15 amino acids long. CDR3 in DNA: TGTGCCAGCAGTTTATTTGGGGGCGGAGGCTATGGCTACACCTTC. Amino acid sequence: CASSLFGGGGYGYTF.

The chain uses TRBV29-1 and TRBJ2-1, with D possibly TRBD2 on 7 matching bases. The length of the CDR3 is 17 residues. Germline CDR1 is SQVTM and CDR2 is ANQGSEA. V lost 0 bases and J lost 4, with 19 bases in between. In DNA form, the CDR3 reads TGCAGCGTTGAAGATGGGGGGGATACAGGGCTTTACAATGAGCAGTTCTTC. This translates into CSVEDGGDTGLYNEQFF.